This T cell receptor (beta chain) comes out of a study of T cell changes during pregnancy in multiple sclerosis. Using immunoSEQ multiplex PCR, the repertoire was profiled, and TCRdb retains in-frame clones only, with some absent. The repertoire holds approximately 89,000 clones, with approximately 94% as singletons. The CDR3 has 15 residues. V shed 5 bases, J shed 1 base, and the junction held 4 bases outside the gene matches. Germline CDR1 is SGHAT and CDR2 is FQNNGV. The source was peripheral blood, collected in the third trimester of pregnancy. The clonotype comes from a female donor with multiple sclerosis, enrolled in a pregnancy study. The genes are TRBV11-2 and TRBJ2-1; TRBD2 matches 8 bases. The CDR3 bases are TGTGCCAGCAGCCCCGGCGGGAGGTCCTACAATGAGCAGTTCTTC. This encodes CASSPGGRSYNEQFF.